This T cell receptor (beta chain) was sequenced in a study of T cells in Graves' hyperthyroidism and ophthalmopathy. At the level of the study: Peripheral blood sampling occurred at initial diagnosis, before any treatment.

RNA transcripts provided the source from which TCR beta CDR3 regions were amplified. HTBI primers were used for first-round RT-PCR of the TCR CDR3. TCRdb reprocessed the multiplex PCR reads via MiXCR and lists one record per CDR3 protein. The sample lists roughly 530,000 distinct CDR3 sequences, 17% seen once, with about 16% in the top ten. CDR1 and CDR2 from the germline V gene are DFQATT and SNEGSKA (reference sequence). This CDR3 region has 16 residues. Trimming shortened V by 1 base and J by 1 base, and 13 bases separated the two germline ends. Out of over 9 ml of fresh peripheral blood came the PBMCs.

Source material: blood. The clonotype was recovered from a woman under 30 with Graves' ophthalmopathy. The rearrangement links TRBV20-1 to TRBJ1-4; D remains ambiguous. CDR3 sequence (DNA): TGCAGTGCTAGAGCCTCAGATGTCGGAACTAATGAAAAACTGTTTTTT. Its translation is CSARASDVGTNEKLFF.